A single sample gave rise to the 21 T cell receptor beta chains below, sequenced in a study of cytomegalovirus exposure and HLA in healthy donors. PCR primers comprised 60 Vbeta and 13 Jbeta primers. Sequencing was performed with immunoSEQ multiplex PCR; in TCRdb, only in-frame clones are kept and a portion is missing. This table has approximately 69,000 clones, about 70% appearing once. The sequenced sample was PBMCs. The receptors shown here come from a woman aged 25-40 years in good health and CMV-seropositive.

This chain joins TRBV19 and TRBJ2-3; D is unclear. The CDR3 has 11 amino acids. V lost 2 bases to trimming and J lost 6 bases, with 3 bases between them. In germline, CDR1 is LNHDA, CDR2 SQIVND (reference sequence). As DNA, the CDR3 is TGTGCCAGTAGTATATCGGATACGCAGTATTTT. This sequence encodes CASSISDTQYF. Using reference TRBV19 and TRBJ2-3 for the parts outside the CDR3, the full variable domain is DGGITQSPKYLFRKEGQNVTLSCEQNLNHDAMYWYRQDPGQGLRLIYYSQIVNDFQKGDIAEGYSVSREKKESFPLTVTSAQKNPTAFYLCASSISDTQYFGPGTRLTVL.

J is TRBJ2-5 and V is TRBV28, with D tentatively TRBD2 (7 bases). The germline V and J ends were trimmed by 6 bases and 0 bases, with 11 bases remaining between them. Germline values: CDR1 MDHEN, CDR2 SYDVKM. CDR3 length equals 14 residues. The chain's CDR3 is CASRGGAYQETQYF. Here the CDR3 DNA reads TGTGCCAGCAGAGGGGGGGCGTACCAAGAGACCCAGTACTTC.

V usage is TRBV9 and J usage is TRBJ1-5; the match to TRBD1 covers 9 bases. Losses at the gene ends were 5 bases for V and 7 bases for J; bases not matched to a gene: 7. This CDR3 has 14 amino acids. CDR1 and CDR2 from the germline V gene are SGDLS and YYNGEE. The CDR3 DNA reads TGTGCCAGCAGTTTCACAGGGGGCCGCCAGCCCCAGCATTTT. Its protein is CASSFTGGRQPQHF.

In this sample, this clone turned up a few times. The J gene is TRBJ2-3, the V gene TRBV7-2, with no clear D. Per germline, CDR1 SGHTA and CDR2 FQGNSA. V lost 1 base and J 4 bases, leaving 6 bases between the germline ends. CDR3 length: 13 amino acids. CDR3 sequence reads: CASSLVSADTQYF. Written as DNA, the CDR3 is TGTGCCAGCAGCTTAGTCTCTGCAGATACGCAGTATTTT.

The rearrangement links TRBV27 to TRBJ1-5, with 7 bases identical to TRBD1. The V segment lost 5 bases and the J segment 5 bases; nucleotides outside the gene matches: 6. CDR1 and CDR2 from the germline V gene are MNHEY and SMNVEV (reference sequence). CDR3 length: 14 residues. CDR3 sequence: CASSPYRGDQPQHF. The CDR3 DNA reads TGTGCCAGCAGTCCTTACAGGGGTGATCAGCCCCAGCATTTT.

J is TRBJ2-3 and V is TRBV30; D remains unclear. The CDR3 totals 13 residues. In germline, CDR1 is GTSNPN, CDR2 SVGIG (reference sequence). The V end lost 4 bases, the J end lost 2 bases, and 10 bases lay between the germline ends. In DNA form, the CDR3 reads TGTGCCTGGACGGCGGTTCACACAGATACGCAGTATTTT. Translating gives CAWTAVHTDTQYF.

This sequence joins TRBV14 and TRBJ1-1, with D perhaps matching TRBD1 (6 bases). Germline CDR1 and CDR2: SGHDN and FVKESK. The CDR3 contains 14 residues. Trimming stripped 4 bases from V and 0 bases from J, with 9 bases between. This chain's CDR3 is CASSLTGMNTEAFF. The CDR3 coding sequence is TGTGCCAGCAGCCTAACAGGGATGAACACTGAAGCTTTCTTT.

The chain carries TRBV5-4 and TRBJ2-5; TRBD1 matches at 11 bases. V dropped 5 bases and J dropped 4; count of bases not matched to a gene: 7. The CDR3 has 15 amino acids. CDR1 SGHNT and CDR2 YYREEE come from the germline V gene (reference sequence). The CDR3 region is CASRRTGGRAETQYF. CDR3 in DNA: TGTGCCAGCAGGAGGACAGGGGGCCGTGCAGAGACCCAGTACTTC.

This rearrangement joins TRBV4-1 to TRBJ1-2; perhaps TRBD1 as D (5 bases). The CDR3 length is 15 residues. The germline CDR1 and CDR2 sequences are MGHRA and YSYEKL. V was trimmed by 0 bases and J by 3 bases, leaving 11 bases between them. This CDR3 reads CASSQDIGADYGYTF. For the CDR3, the DNA is TGCGCCAGCAGCCAAGATATAGGGGCGGACTATGGCTACACCTTC.

Concerning this clone itself: Other nucleotide sequences in the sample specify the same CDR3. The rearrangement joins TRBV7-2 to TRBJ2-7; 8 bases line up with TRBD2. The germline CDR1 and CDR2 sequences are SGHTA and FQGNSA. The CDR3 spans 14 residues. With 5 bases clipped from V and 4 bases from J, the junction kept 7 bases outside the gene matches. The CDR3: CASSREGGRYEQYF. CDR3 nucleotide sequence: TGTGCCAGCAGCCGCGAGGGCGGGAGGTACGAGCAGTACTTC.

V is TRBV27 and J is TRBJ1-1; D is ambiguous. This CDR3 is built from 13 residues. Trimming cost V 7 bases and J 1 base, with 10 bases left between them. Per the germline V gene, CDR1 is MNHEY and CDR2 is SMNVEV (reference sequence). The CDR3 region is CASKPFKNTEAFF. In nucleotides, the CDR3 is TGTGCCAGCAAGCCATTCAAGAACACTGAAGCTTTCTTT.

The rearrangement joins TRBV5-1 to TRBJ1-2; possible D gene TRBD1, 6 bases. Germline CDR1 SGHRS, CDR2 YFSETQ. Trimming took off 0 bases at V and 7 bases at J, with 16 bases between the two ends. The CDR3 extends over 15 amino acids. CDR3: CASSLVVSGEGGYTF. The CDR3 nucleotides are TGCGCCAGCAGCTTGGTCGTTTCAGGGGAAGGTGGCTACACCTTC.

The gene calls are TRBV18 and TRBJ2-2; no definite D call. The V gene lost 3 bases and the J gene lost 6 bases, with 17 bases spanning the gap. Germline loops: CDR1 KGHSH, CDR2 LQKENI. This CDR3 spans 16 amino acids. This CDR3 reads CASSPHPPRNPGELFF. The CDR3 bases are TGTGCCAGCTCACCCCACCCCCCTAGAAACCCCGGGGAGCTGTTTTTT. Variable domain in full (rest from reference TRBV18 and TRBJ2-2): NAGVMQNPRHLVRRRGQEARLRCSPMKGHSHVYWYRQLPEEGLKFMVYLQKENIIDESGMPKERFSAEFPKEGPSILRIQQVVRGDSAAYFCASSPHPPRNPGELFFGEGSRLTVL.

The chain is built from TRBV5-6 and TRBJ1-5, with D hard to call. This CDR3 contains 14 residues. The germline V and J ends were trimmed by 2 bases and 1 base, with 7 bases remaining between them. CDR1 SGHDT and CDR2 YYEEEE come from the germline V gene. CDR3 nucleotides: TGTGCCAGCAGCTTCCGCGCCAGCAATCAGCCCCAGCATTTT. This translates into CASSFRASNQPQHF.

This clone appeared once. This chain uses TRBV30 with TRBJ1-2; no definite D call. V lost 2 bases, J lost 8 bases, and 15 bases lay in between. The germline V gene has CDR1 GTSNPN and CDR2 SVGIG (reference sequence). This CDR3 has 13 amino acids. CDR3 in amino acids: CAWSSDLRGGYTF. In nucleotides, the CDR3 is TGTGCCTGGAGTTCCGACCTCCGAGGAGGCTACACCTTC.

The table lists this clone with a few counts. The rearrangement uses TRBV5-1 and TRBJ1-4, with D uncertain. Germline V CDR1 and CDR2: SGHRS, YFSETQ. The CDR3 contains 11 residues. V was clipped by 5 bases and J by 10 bases, with 9 bases between them. The DNA for the CDR3 is TGCGCCAGCAGGAGGGAGGGAAAACTGTTTTTT. Translating gives CASRREGKLFF.

CDR3 sequence reads: CATMQGGDNEQFF. The DNA of the CDR3 is TGTGCCACCATGCAGGGAGGGGACAATGAGCAGTTCTTC. The V gene is TRBV28, the J gene TRBJ2-1, with TRBD2 identical over 7 bases. Trimming took 10 bases from V and 5 from J; bases not matched to a gene: 8. Per the germline V gene, CDR1 is MDHEN and CDR2 is SYDVKM. The CDR3 is 13 residues long.

This clone has a handful of counts. J is TRBJ2-7 and V is TRBV6-6, with 11 bases identical to TRBD2. V lost 3 bases and J lost 3; bases outside the gene matches: 4. The CDR3 totals 15 residues. CDR1 MNHNY and CDR2 SVGAGI come from the germline V gene (reference sequence). CDR3 sequence reads: CASSYDLAGGYEQYF. The CDR3 DNA follows: TGTGCCAGCAGTTATGATCTAGCGGGGGGCTACGAGCAGTACTTC.

The chain employs TRBV11-2 and TRBJ2-6; 7 bases line up with TRBD1. Germline CDR1 reads SGHAT; CDR2 reads FQNNGV. The CDR3 spans 19 residues. Germline trimming cut 6 bases from V and 0 bases from J; bases unmatched to any gene: 14. The CDR3 sequence: CASSIRSGTANSGANVLTF. CDR3 nucleotides: TGTGCCAGCAGTATTAGGTCCGGGACAGCAAACTCTGGGGCCAACGTCCTGACTTTC.

This chain joins TRBV5-4 and TRBJ1-2, with D unclear. CDR3 size: 13 residues. Germline CDR1 SGHNT, CDR2 YYREEE (reference sequence). V lost 0 bases and J 8 bases, leaving 11 bases between the germline ends. CDR3 sequence: CASSLAGSVGYTF. The CDR3 DNA follows: TGTGCCAGCAGCTTGGCAGGATCGGTCGGCTACACCTTC.

The rearrangement joins TRBV6-5 to TRBJ1-1; 8 bases align to TRBD1. Germline lookup yields CDR1 MNHEY and CDR2 SVGAGI. V dropped 0 bases and J dropped 5; count of bases not matched to a gene: 5. The CDR3 has 15 amino acids. CDR3 sequence (DNA): TGTGCCAGCAGTTACTCCTGGACAGGGCGGACTGAAGCTTTCTTT. This gives the protein CASSYSWTGRTEAFF.